The 20 T cell receptor beta chains reported below all come from one sample, sequenced in a study of beta chain features in type 1 diabetes. Since all of the isolated RNA was reverse transcribed, expressed TCRB transcripts were what got sequenced. TCRdb's table, derived via immunoSEQ multiplex PCR, lists solely in-frame clones and lacks some. The table shows about 900,000 clones, with 17% occurring only once. The sequenced sample consisted of naive CD4+ T cells from blood. These receptors were obtained from a young woman in good health.

V and J are TRBV6-5 and TRBJ2-1, with D perhaps TRBD2 (6 bases). Germline CDR1 and CDR2: MNHEY and SVGAGI. Trimming stripped 2 bases from V and 12 bases from J, with 20 bases between. The CDR3 length is 15 residues. In DNA, the CDR3 is TGTGCCAGCAGTTACCGAACGGGAGCGCCTTTGCGGCAGTTCTTC. Residues: CASSYRTGAPLRQFF.

This clone was counted only a few times. This chain joins TRBV28 and TRBJ2-7; no firm D call. V was clipped by 7 bases and J by 6 bases, with 16 bases between them. CDR3 length equals 13 residues. Germline V lookup: CDR1 MDHEN, CDR2 SYDVKM. This CDR3 is CASTPSDPPEQYF. The CDR3 coding sequence is TGTGCCAGCACACCATCCGACCCCCCCGAGCAGTACTTC.

This clone was seen only a few times. The chain employs TRBV7-3 and TRBJ2-3, with no clear D. V was pared by 6 bases and J by 1 base, with 17 bases between. Germline V gene data show CDR1 as SGHTA and CDR2 as FQGTGA. The length of the CDR3 is 16 residues. CDR3 sequence: CASSYAIELCTDTQYF. CDR3 in DNA: TGTGCCAGCAGTTACGCGATAGAGCTTTGCACAGATACGCAGTATTTT.

The gene calls are TRBV7-2 and TRBJ2-2; D not certain. The germline V gene encodes CDR1 SGHTA and CDR2 FQGNSA. The CDR3 spans 13 residues. Deletions cut 1 base from V and 6 bases from J, with 6 bases between. The CDR3 region is CASSLEYSGELFF. Here the CDR3 DNA reads TGTGCCAGCAGCTTAGAGTATTCCGGGGAGCTGTTTTTT.

In this sample, this clone turned up a few times. CDR3 loop: CASSRTSGEQFF. In nucleotides, the CDR3 is TGTGCCAGCAGTCGGACAAGCGGTGAGCAGTTCTTC. The rearrangement links TRBV2 to TRBJ2-1; TRBD1 or TRBD2 may be the D gene (5 bases each). CDR3 length: 12 amino acids. The V gene lost 5 bases and the J gene lost 9 bases, with 11 bases spanning the gap. Per germline, CDR1 SNHLY and CDR2 FYNNEI.

This clone was seen a handful of times. V and J are TRBV20-1 and TRBJ2-5, with D unclear. Looked up from germline, CDR1 is DFQATT and CDR2 is SNEGSKA (reference sequence). CDR3 length equals 10 residues. V lost 3 bases to trimming and J lost 4 bases, with 3 bases between them. CDR3 coding DNA: TGCAGTGCTAGTGCAGAGACCCAGTACTTC. This encodes CSASAETQYF.

The chain has TRBV7-2 and TRBJ2-7; D gene unclear. The germline V gene encodes CDR1 SGHTA and CDR2 FQGNSA. The V end lost 4 bases, the J end lost 4 bases, and 23 bases lay between the germline ends. The length of the CDR3 is 17 residues. The CDR3 region is CASSSPRGGRTRYEQYF. CDR3 in DNA: TGTGCCAGCAGCTCGCCGAGAGGCGGTAGGACGAGGTACGAGCAGTACTTC.

The rearrangement links TRBV4-3 to TRBJ2-2; possible D gene TRBD1, 6 bases. Trimming stripped 0 bases from V and 3 bases from J, with 11 bases between. The CDR3 consists of 16 residues. Germline CDR1 is LGHNA and CDR2 is YSLEER. CDR3 DNA sequence: TGCGCCAGCAGCCAAGAGCCACACAGGGACACCGGGGAGCTGTTTTTT. Encoded protein: CASSQEPHRDTGELFF.

This chain uses TRBV28 with TRBJ2-4; D possibly corresponds to TRBD2 (5 bases). V lost 3 bases to trimming and J lost 0 bases, with 15 bases between them. Germline V CDR1 and CDR2: MDHEN, SYDVKM. The CDR3 is 17 amino acids. This CDR3 is CASSFIPGKLAKNIQYF. The CDR3 DNA sequence: TGTGCCAGCAGTTTCATCCCCGGGAAACTAGCCAAAAACATTCAGTACTTC.

This chain joins TRBV18 and TRBJ2-3; 11 nucleotides match TRBD2. CDR3 length: 17 residues. The germline gives CDR1 KGHSH, CDR2 LQKENI. The V and J ends lost 0 bases and 7 bases, in that order; junction bases with no gene match: 9. As DNA, the CDR3 is TGTGCCAGCTCACCACCCAAGACTAGCGGGATAAAATATACGCAGTATTTT. The encoded protein is CASSPPKTSGIKYTQYF. Full variable domain (missing parts from reference TRBV18 and TRBJ2-3): NAGVMQNPRHLVRRRGQEARLRCSPMKGHSHVYWYRQLPEEGLKFMVYLQKENIIDESGMPKERFSAEFPKEGPSILRIQQVVRGDSAAYFCASSPPKTSGIKYTQYFGPGTRLTVL.

With respect to this clone: Distinct nucleotide sequences in the sample also encode this CDR3. The chain links TRBV7-2 to TRBJ1-2, with D tentatively TRBD1 (5 bases). The CDR3 consists of 13 residues. Trimming shortened V by 5 bases and J by 2 bases, and 9 bases separated the two germline ends. Germline CDR1 reads SGHTA; CDR2 reads FQGNSA. The DNA of the CDR3 is TGTGCCAGCAGCCCGGACATAAACTATGGCTACACCTTC. It specifies CASSPDINYGYTF.

The CDR3 nucleotides are TGTGCCAGCAGTCACTCACCAGGGATCGGCTACACCTTC. Encoded protein: CASSHSPGIGYTF. The chain recombines TRBV28 with TRBJ1-2, with a possible D match to TRBD1 (5 bases). The length of the CDR3 is 13 residues. The V gene lost 5 bases and the J gene lost 8 bases, with 15 bases spanning the gap. CDR1 is MDHEN, CDR2 SYDVKM, per germline.

The rearrangement links TRBV5-1 to TRBJ2-7; 9 nucleotides align to TRBD1. Losses at the gene ends were 4 bases for V and 9 bases for J; bases not matched to a gene: 8. CDR1 is SGHRS and CDR2 is YFSETQ in the germline V gene. The CDR3 sequence is 13 residues long. The CDR3 sequence is CASSLETGGRQYF. The CDR3 DNA is TGCGCCAGCAGCCTAGAGACAGGGGGGCGGCAGTACTTC.

In its sample, this clone was seen a few times. V and J are TRBV7-3 and TRBJ1-6; tentatively, D is TRBD1 (5 bases). The length of the CDR3 is 13 residues. Trimming pared 4 bases from V and 8 bases from J, leaving 9 bases between. CDR1 SGHTA and CDR2 FQGTGA come from the germline V gene. The CDR3 bases are TGTGCCAGCAGCTCGACAGTTGATTCACCCCTCCACTTT. Protein product: CASSSTVDSPLHF.

The chain has TRBV28 and TRBJ2-7, with D possibly being TRBD2 (6 bases). CDR3 length: 14 residues. Germline V CDR1 and CDR2: MDHEN, SYDVKM. Between the trimmed V and J ends, which lost 7 bases and 1 base, there was a span of 14 bases. The CDR3 here is CASNSRDWSYEQYF. The DNA for the CDR3 is TGTGCCAGCAATTCCCGGGACTGGTCCTACGAGCAGTACTTC. Variable domain in full (rest from reference TRBV28 and TRBJ2-7): DVKVTQSSRYLVKRTGEKVFLECVQDMDHENMFWYRQDPGLGLRLIYFSYDVKMKEKGDIPEGYSVSREKKERFSLILESASTNQTSMYLCASNSRDWSYEQYFGPGTRLTVT.

Concerning this clone: The conserved closing phenylalanine or tryptophan is absent in this CDR3, likely reflecting a read error. The DNA is omitted, as the CDR3 cannot be located on it reliably, and the CDR3 follows TCRdb's listing. J is TRBJ2-3 and V is TRBV7-9. Germline values: CDR1 SEHNR, CDR2 FQNEAQ (reference sequence). The CDR3 has 14 amino acids, counting both end residues. The CDR3 sequence is CASSLRGGRADTQY.

The CDR3 region is CASSPRGEGGKLFF. In nucleotides, the CDR3 is TGTGCCAGCAGCCCACGGGGGGAGGGTGGAAAACTGTTTTTT. The rearrangement links TRBV28 to TRBJ1-4; maybe TRBD1 (5 bases). The germline V and J ends were trimmed by 6 bases and 10 bases, with 18 bases remaining between them. Germline values: CDR1 MDHEN, CDR2 SYDVKM. The CDR3 consists of 14 residues.

The chain has TRBV7-9 and TRBJ2-1; D possibly corresponds to TRBD2 (6 bases). Trimming took off 3 bases at V and 6 bases at J, with 21 bases between the two ends. CDR3 length: 17 amino acids. Germline CDR1 SEHNR, CDR2 FQNEAQ (reference sequence). CDR3 DNA: TGTGCCAGCAGCTTGAGGGGCGGCGGGATCTATGGCAATGAGCAGTTCTTC. Translated, it gives CASSLRGGGIYGNEQFF.

This clone was detected once. The rearrangement uses TRBV5-4 and TRBJ2-5, with 7 bases aligning to TRBD1. There are 14 residues in the CDR3. Germline values: CDR1 SGHNT, CDR2 YYREEE (reference sequence). V was pared by 2 bases and J by 3 bases, with 4 bases of the junction left unmatched. CDR3 in amino acids: CASSLQGQKETQYF. The CDR3 DNA reads as TGTGCCAGCAGCTTACAGGGACAGAAAGAGACCCAGTACTTC.

This chain uses TRBV4-1 with TRBJ2-4; 10 bases are shared with TRBD1. V lost 0 bases and J lost 1; bases outside the gene matches: 12. The CDR3 contains 20 residues. CDR1 is MGHRA, CDR2 YSYEKL, per germline. The CDR3 sequence is CASSQEEGGQGMVAKNIQYF. In nucleotides, the CDR3 is TGCGCCAGCAGCCAAGAAGAGGGGGGACAGGGGATGGTTGCCAAAAACATTCAGTACTTC.